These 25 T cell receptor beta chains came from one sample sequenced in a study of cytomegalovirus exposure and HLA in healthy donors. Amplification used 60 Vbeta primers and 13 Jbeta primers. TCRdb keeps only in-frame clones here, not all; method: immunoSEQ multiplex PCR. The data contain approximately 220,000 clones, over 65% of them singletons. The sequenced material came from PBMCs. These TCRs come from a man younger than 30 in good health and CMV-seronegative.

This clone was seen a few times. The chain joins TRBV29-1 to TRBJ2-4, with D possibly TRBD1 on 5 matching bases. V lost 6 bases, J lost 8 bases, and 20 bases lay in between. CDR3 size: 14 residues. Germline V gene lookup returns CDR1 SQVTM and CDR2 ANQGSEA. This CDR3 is CSVGRAGRFDIQYF. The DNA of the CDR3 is TGCAGCGTGGGTCGGGCAGGGCGGTTTGACATTCAGTACTTC. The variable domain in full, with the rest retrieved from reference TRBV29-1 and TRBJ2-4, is SAVISQKPSRDICQRGTSLTIQCQVDSQVTMMFWYRQQPGQSLTLIATANQGSEATYESGFVIDKFPISRPNLTFSTLTVSNMSPEDSSIYLCSVGRAGRFDIQYFGAGTRLSVL.

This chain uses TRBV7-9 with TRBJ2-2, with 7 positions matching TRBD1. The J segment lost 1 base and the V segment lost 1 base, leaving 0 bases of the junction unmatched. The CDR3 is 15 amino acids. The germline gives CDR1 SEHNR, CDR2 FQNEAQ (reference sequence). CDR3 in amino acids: CASSLGTGNTGELFF. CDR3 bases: TGTGCCAGCAGCTTAGGGACAGGGAACACCGGGGAGCTGTTTTTT.

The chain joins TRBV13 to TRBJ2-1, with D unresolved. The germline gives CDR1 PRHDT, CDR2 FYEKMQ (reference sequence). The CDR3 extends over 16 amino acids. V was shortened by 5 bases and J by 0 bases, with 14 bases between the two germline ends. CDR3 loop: CASSPTTVSSYNEQFF. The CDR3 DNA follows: TGTGCCAGCAGCCCTACTACCGTTAGCTCCTACAATGAGCAGTTCTTC.

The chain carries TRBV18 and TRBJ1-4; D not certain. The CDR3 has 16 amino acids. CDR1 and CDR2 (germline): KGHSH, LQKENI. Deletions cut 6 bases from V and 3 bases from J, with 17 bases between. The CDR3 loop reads CASSPDAVLSNEKLFF. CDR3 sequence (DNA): TGTGCCAGCTCCCCCGACGCGGTTTTGTCTAATGAAAAACTGTTTTTT.

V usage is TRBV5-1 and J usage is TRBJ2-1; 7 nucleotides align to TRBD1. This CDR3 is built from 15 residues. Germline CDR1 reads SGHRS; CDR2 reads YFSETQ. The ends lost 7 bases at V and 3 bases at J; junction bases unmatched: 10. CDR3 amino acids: CASHPRDRIYNEQFF. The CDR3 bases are TGCGCCAGCCACCCTCGGGACAGAATCTACAATGAGCAGTTCTTC.

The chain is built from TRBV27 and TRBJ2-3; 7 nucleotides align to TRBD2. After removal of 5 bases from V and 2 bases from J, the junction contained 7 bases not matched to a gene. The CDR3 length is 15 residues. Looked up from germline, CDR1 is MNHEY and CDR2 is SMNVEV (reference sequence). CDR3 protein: CASSLVGGATDTQYF. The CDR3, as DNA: TGTGCCAGCAGTCTTGTGGGAGGGGCCACAGATACGCAGTATTTT.

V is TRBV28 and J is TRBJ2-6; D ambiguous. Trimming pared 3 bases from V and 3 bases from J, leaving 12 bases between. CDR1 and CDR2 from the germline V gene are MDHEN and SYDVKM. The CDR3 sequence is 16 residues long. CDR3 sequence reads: CASSFQRPGGANVLTF. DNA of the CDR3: TGTGCCAGCAGTTTTCAGAGGCCCGGTGGGGCCAACGTCCTGACTTTC.

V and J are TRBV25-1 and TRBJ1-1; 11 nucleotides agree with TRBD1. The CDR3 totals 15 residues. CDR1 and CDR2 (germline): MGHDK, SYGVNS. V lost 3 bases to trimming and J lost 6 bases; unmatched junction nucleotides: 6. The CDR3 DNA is TGTGCCAGCAGTGACCGGGACAGGGGGGAGTCTGAAGCTTTCTTT. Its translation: CASSDRDRGESEAFF. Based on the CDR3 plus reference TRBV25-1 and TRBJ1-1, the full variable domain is EADIYQTPRYLVIGTGKKITLECSQTMGHDKMYWYQQDPGMELHLIHYSYGVNSTEKGDLSSESTVSRIRTEHFPLTLESARPSHTSQYLCASSDRDRGESEAFFGQGTRLTVV.

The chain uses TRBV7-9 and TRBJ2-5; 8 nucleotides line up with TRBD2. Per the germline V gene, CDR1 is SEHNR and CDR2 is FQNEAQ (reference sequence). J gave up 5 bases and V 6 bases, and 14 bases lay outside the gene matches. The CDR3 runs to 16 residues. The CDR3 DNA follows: TGTGCCAGCAGACCCCGGGATAGCGGGATGGGGGAGACCCAGTACTTC. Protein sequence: CASRPRDSGMGETQYF.

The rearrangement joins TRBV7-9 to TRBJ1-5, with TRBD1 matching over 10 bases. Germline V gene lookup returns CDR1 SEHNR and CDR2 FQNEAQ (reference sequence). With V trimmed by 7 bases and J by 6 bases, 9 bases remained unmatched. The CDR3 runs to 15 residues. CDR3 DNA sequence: TGTGCCAGCACCCAGACAGGGGGCGGTGGTCAGCCCCAGCATTTT. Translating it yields CASTQTGGGGQPQHF. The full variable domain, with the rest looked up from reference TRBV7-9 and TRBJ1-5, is DTGVSQNPRHKITKRGQNVTFRCDPISEHNRLYWYRQTLGQGPEFLTYFQNEAQLEKSRLLSDRFSAERPKGSFSTLEIQRTEQGDSAMYLCASTQTGGGGQPQHFGDGTRLSIL.

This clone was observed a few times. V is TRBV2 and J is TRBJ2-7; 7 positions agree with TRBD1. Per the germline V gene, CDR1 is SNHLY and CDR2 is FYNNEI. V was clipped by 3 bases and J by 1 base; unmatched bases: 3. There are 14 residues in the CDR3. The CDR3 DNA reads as TGTGCCAGCAGTGAGGTGGGACAGTCCTACGAGCAGTACTTC. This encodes CASSEVGQSYEQYF.

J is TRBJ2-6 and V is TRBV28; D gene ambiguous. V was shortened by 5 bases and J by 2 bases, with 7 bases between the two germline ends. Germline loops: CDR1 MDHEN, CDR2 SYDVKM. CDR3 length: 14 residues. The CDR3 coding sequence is TGTGCCAGCAGTCCACTCCCTGGGGCCAACGTCCTGACTTTC. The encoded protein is CASSPLPGANVLTF.

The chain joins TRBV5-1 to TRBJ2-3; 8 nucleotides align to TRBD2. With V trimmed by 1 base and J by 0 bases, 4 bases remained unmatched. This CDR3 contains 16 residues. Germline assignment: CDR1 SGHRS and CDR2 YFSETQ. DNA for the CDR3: TGCGCCAGCAGCTTGAGACTAGCGACAAGCACAGATACGCAGTATTTT. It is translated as CASSLRLATSTDTQYF.

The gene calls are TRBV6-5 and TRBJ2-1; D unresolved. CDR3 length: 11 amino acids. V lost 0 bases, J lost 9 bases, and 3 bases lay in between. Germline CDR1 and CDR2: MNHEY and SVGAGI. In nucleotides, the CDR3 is TGTGCCAGCAGTTACTCTAGTGAGCAGTTCTTC. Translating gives CASSYSSEQFF.

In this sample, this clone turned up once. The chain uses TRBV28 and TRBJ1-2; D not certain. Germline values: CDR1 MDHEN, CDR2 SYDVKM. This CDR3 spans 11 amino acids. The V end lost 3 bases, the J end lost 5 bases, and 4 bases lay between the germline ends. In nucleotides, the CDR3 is TGTGCCAGCAGTTTTGAGTATGGCTACACCTTC. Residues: CASSFEYGYTF.

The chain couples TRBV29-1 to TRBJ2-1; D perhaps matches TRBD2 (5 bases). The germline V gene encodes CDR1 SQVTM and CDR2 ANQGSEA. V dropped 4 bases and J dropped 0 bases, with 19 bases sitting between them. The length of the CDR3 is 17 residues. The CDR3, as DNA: TGCAGCGTTGGTGCGATGGCGGGCGAGTACTCCTACAATGAGCAGTTCTTC. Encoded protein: CSVGAMAGEYSYNEQFF.

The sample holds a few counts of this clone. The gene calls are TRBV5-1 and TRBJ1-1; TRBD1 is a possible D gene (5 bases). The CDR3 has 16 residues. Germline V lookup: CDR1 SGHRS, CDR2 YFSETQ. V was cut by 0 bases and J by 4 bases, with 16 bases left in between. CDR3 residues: CASSLEGRARTTEAFF. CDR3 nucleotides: TGCGCCAGCAGCTTGGAAGGCAGGGCCCGAACCACTGAAGCTTTCTTT.

DNA of the CDR3: TGTGCCATCAGTGAACACCTGTGGGCCGAGAACACTGAAGCTTTCTTT. It specifies CAISEHLWAENTEAFF. The rearrangement uses TRBV10-3 and TRBJ1-1; D not resolved. Germline V lookup: CDR1 ENHRY, CDR2 SYGVKD. This CDR3 contains 16 residues. V shed 3 bases and J shed 1 base, with 15 bases lying between them.

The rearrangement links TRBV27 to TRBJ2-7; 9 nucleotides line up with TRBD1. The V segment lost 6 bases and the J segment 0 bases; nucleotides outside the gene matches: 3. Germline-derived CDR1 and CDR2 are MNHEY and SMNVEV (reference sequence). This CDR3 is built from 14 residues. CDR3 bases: TGTGCCAGCAGGGGGACAGGGAGCTCCTACGAGCAGTACTTC. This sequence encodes CASRGTGSSYEQYF.

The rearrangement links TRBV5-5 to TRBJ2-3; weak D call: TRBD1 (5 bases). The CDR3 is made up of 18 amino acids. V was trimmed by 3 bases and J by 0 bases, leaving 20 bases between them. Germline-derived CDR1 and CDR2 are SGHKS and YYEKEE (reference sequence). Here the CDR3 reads CASSWAAGYITSTDTQYF. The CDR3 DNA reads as TGTGCCAGCAGCTGGGCGGCAGGGTATATCACTAGCACAGATACGCAGTATTTT.

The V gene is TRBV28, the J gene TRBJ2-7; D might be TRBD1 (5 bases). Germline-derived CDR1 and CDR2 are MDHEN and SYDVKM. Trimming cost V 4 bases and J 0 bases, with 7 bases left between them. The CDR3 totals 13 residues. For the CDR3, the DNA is TGTGCCAGCAGTTACGACAGCTCCTACGAGCAGTACTTC. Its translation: CASSYDSSYEQYF. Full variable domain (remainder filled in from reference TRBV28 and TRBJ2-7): DVKVTQSSRYLVKRTGEKVFLECVQDMDHENMFWYRQDPGLGLRLIYFSYDVKMKEKGDIPEGYSVSREKKERFSLILESASTNQTSMYLCASSYDSSYEQYFGPGTRLTVT.

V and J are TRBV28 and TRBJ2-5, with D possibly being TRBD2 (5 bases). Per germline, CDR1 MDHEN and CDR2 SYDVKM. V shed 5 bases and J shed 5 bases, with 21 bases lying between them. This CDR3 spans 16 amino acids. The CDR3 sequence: CASSASTLGSRETQYF. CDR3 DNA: TGTGCCAGCAGTGCTAGCACTCTGGGGAGTAGGGAGACCCAGTACTTC.

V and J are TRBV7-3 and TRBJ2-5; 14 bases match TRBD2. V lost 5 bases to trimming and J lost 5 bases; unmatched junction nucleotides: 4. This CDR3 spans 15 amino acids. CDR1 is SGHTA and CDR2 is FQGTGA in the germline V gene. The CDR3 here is CASSRGTSGSETQYF. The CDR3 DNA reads TGTGCCAGCAGCCGAGGGACTAGCGGGAGTGAGACCCAGTACTTC.

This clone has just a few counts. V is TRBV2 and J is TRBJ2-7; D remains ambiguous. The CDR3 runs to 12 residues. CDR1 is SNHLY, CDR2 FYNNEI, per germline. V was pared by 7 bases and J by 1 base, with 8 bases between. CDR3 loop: CASTSSSYEQYF. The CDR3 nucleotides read TGTGCCAGCACGTCCTCGTCCTACGAGCAGTACTTC. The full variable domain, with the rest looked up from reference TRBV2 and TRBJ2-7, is EPEVTQTPSHQVTQMGQEVILRCVPISNHLYFYWYRQILGQKVEFLVSFYNNEISEKSEIFDDQFSVERPDGSNFTLKIRSTKLEDSAMYFCASTSSSYEQYFGPGTRLTVT.

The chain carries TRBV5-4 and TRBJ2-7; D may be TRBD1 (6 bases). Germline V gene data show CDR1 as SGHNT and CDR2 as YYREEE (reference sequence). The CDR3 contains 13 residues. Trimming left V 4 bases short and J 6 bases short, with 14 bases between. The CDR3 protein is CASSTYSGVEQYF. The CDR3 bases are TGTGCCAGCAGCACGTACTCAGGGGTCGAGCAGTACTTC.